The sample holds many counts of the clone carrying this T cell receptor beta chain. V lost 1 base and J lost 0; bases outside the gene matches: 11. CDR3 size: 18 residues. From germline, CDR1 is ENHRY and CDR2 SYGVKD. MiXCR, applied by TCRdb to the RT-PCR reads, yields one record per CDR3 protein. The repertoire holds 650,000 to 800,000 distinct CDR3 sequences, with about 14% as singletons. This receptor was taken from a female donor in good health, serving as a healthy control. Material: memory CD4+ T cells from blood. The chain is built from TRBV10-3 and TRBJ1-1; 7 nucleotides line up with TRBD1. As DNA, the CDR3 is TGTGCCATCAGTGAGTTCGCGCCAGGGGGTTTCATGAACACTGAAGCTTTCTTT. The encoded protein is CAISEFAPGGFMNTEAFF.